The 28 T cell receptor beta chains in this list originate from one sample, sequenced in a study of blood T cells in healthy people across ages. A J-beta primer mix and a sample-barcoded 5' primer were used in a second PCR of about 6 to 12 cycles. TCRdb called the 5' RACE reads again in MiXCR, with one record for every CDR3 protein. Here the sample spans hundreds of thousands of distinct CDR3 sequences, approximately 30% being singletons. The specimen sequenced was blood. These receptors all come from a woman older than 75 in good health.

Details on this clonotype: One base away lies a much larger clone, so this may be a sequencing read error. The J gene is TRBJ1-6, the V gene TRBV12-3 or TRBV12-4; D perhaps matches TRBD1 (6 bases). The CDR3 is made up of 16 amino acids. CDR3 nucleotides: TGTGCCAGCAGTTTTAGCGCAGGGGCCAATAATTCACCCCGCCACTTT. Protein product: CASSFSAGANNSPRHF.

This clonotype showed up many times. The chain combines TRBV4-3 with TRBJ1-2, with D maybe TRBD1 (5 bases). V was trimmed by 3 bases and J by 0 bases, leaving 11 bases between them. The CDR3 is made up of 15 amino acids. Per the germline V gene, CDR1 is LGHNA and CDR2 is YSLEER. CDR3 sequence reads: CASSQMGTANYGYTF. In DNA form, the CDR3 reads TGCGCCAGCAGCCAGATGGGGACTGCTAACTATGGCTACACCTTC.

This clonotype was recorded at least ten times. V and J are TRBV5-8 and TRBJ2-3; D is possibly TRBD1 (7 bases). The germline gives CDR1 SGHTS, CDR2 YDEGEE. This CDR3 comprises 14 residues. V lost 0 bases, J lost 6 bases, and 11 bases lay in between. The CDR3 DNA follows: TGTGCCAGCAGCTTGGAGGCAGGGGGGGATACGCAGTATTTT. This sequence encodes CASSLEAGGDTQYF.

This clonotype was seen at least ten times. The chain combines TRBV5-5 with TRBJ2-1; no firm D call. Germline V gives CDR1 SGHKS, CDR2 YYEKEE (reference sequence). V was pared by 3 bases and J by 7 bases, with 8 bases between. This CDR3 is 12 amino acids long. The CDR3 here is CASSSGTNEQFF. The CDR3 coding sequence is TGTGCCAGCAGCTCAGGAACGAATGAGCAGTTCTTC.

This clonotype was observed a few times. The rearrangement uses TRBV30 and TRBJ1-1, with no clear D. V lost 0 bases and J 6 bases, leaving 14 bases between the germline ends. There are 14 residues in the CDR3. Per germline, CDR1 GTSNPN and CDR2 SVGIG (reference sequence). CDR3 in amino acids: CAWSVPGVRAEAFF. DNA of the CDR3: TGTGCCTGGAGTGTACCCGGGGTGAGGGCTGAAGCTTTCTTT.

The gene calls are TRBV20-1 and TRBJ2-1, with TRBD2 matching 8 bases. After removal of 4 bases from V and 2 bases from J, the junction contained 13 bases not matched to a gene. The CDR3 is 17 amino acids. From germline, CDR1 is DFQATT and CDR2 SNEGSKA (reference sequence). Here the CDR3 DNA reads TGCAGTGCTATTGGAGTTGGCGGGAGGAACGCCTACAATGAGCAGTTCTTC. This encodes CSAIGVGGRNAYNEQFF.

This clonotype was recorded at least ten times. The junction departs from the called germline gene at one end, perhaps through a read error. DNA for the CDR3: TGTGCCAGCAGCTTGGGAGGTTACTATGGCTACACCTTC. Encoded protein: CASSLGGYYGYTF. The chain couples TRBV5-1 to TRBJ1-2; D is unresolved. Germline CDR1 reads SGHRS; CDR2 reads YFSETQ. The CDR3 covers 13 residues.

This clonotype was detected only a few times. This chain links TRBV20-1 with TRBJ2-1; 7 bases map to TRBD2. The J call may not be correct, given that the DNA end is closer to TRBJ2-7. The CDR3 is made up of 16 amino acids. The germline CDR1 and CDR2 sequences are DFQATT and SNEGSKA (reference sequence). The CDR3, as DNA: TGCAGTGCCTTCGTTTACGGGGGGAGCTCCTACAATGAGCAGTACTTC. This translates into CSAFVYGGSSYNEQYF.

This clonotype was seen many times. The chain combines TRBV7-6 with TRBJ2-7, with 10 nucleotides matching TRBD1. The CDR3 spans 16 residues. Germline CDR1 SGHVS, CDR2 FNYEAQ. V dropped 5 bases and J dropped 2; count of bases not matched to a gene: 9. The CDR3: CASSLPPGQGTYEQYF. The CDR3 region has the DNA TGTGCCAGCAGCCTCCCCCCGGGACAGGGGACCTACGAGCAGTACTTC.

There are many counts of this clonotype. This chain joins TRBV29-1 and TRBJ2-3; 8 nucleotides line up with TRBD1. Germline assignment: CDR1 SQVTM and CDR2 ANQGSEA. This CDR3 comprises 15 residues. V was clipped by 5 bases and J by 0 bases; unmatched bases: 7. The chain's CDR3 is CSVSDRGTSTDTQYF. DNA of the CDR3: TGCAGCGTTTCCGACAGGGGAACTAGCACAGATACGCAGTATTTT.

The V gene is TRBV18, the J gene TRBJ1-1, with 9 positions matching TRBD1. Germline-derived CDR1 and CDR2 are KGHSH and LQKENI. CDR3 size: 14 residues. V gave up 5 bases and J gave up 8 bases; unmatched junction bases: 9. The CDR3 region is CASSGGQGEGEAFF. The DNA for the CDR3 is TGTGCCAGCTCAGGGGGACAGGGAGAAGGGGAAGCTTTCTTT.

This clonotype came up many times. The chain has TRBV6-2 or TRBV6-3 and TRBJ2-1; 15 bases are a match to TRBD2. The CDR3 runs 16 residues. The V gene's germline CDR1 is MNHEY and CDR2 SVGEGT. J gave up 5 bases and V 6 bases, and 5 bases lay outside the gene matches. CDR3 region: CASSGLAGGPNNEQFF. The CDR3 DNA sequence: TGTGCCAGCAGCGGACTAGCGGGGGGGCCCAACAATGAGCAGTTCTTC.

The genes are TRBV27 and TRBJ2-7, with 9 bases fitting TRBD2. With 3 bases clipped from V and 3 bases from J, the junction kept 9 bases outside the gene matches. Germline values: CDR1 MNHEY, CDR2 SMNVEV (reference sequence). The CDR3 loop spans 16 amino acids. The CDR3 region is CASSFRAGGLLYEQYF. CDR3 in DNA: TGTGCCAGCAGTTTCCGAGCGGGGGGTCTACTCTACGAGCAGTACTTC.

This clonotype showed up many times. The CDR3 DNA follows: TGCAGCGTTGATGGCGTAGGTAGGAACTCCTACGAGCAGTACTTC. This codes for CSVDGVGRNSYEQYF. The rearrangement joins TRBV29-1 to TRBJ2-7; D ambiguous. Germline V gene data show CDR1 as SQVTM and CDR2 as ANQGSEA. Trimming cost V 3 bases and J 0 bases, with 15 bases left between them. The CDR3 covers 15 residues.

With regard to this clonotype: This clone may be a read error of a much larger clone one base away. The chain links TRBV6-1 to TRBJ2-6; possible D gene TRBD1, 5 bases. CDR1 is MNHNS and CDR2 is SASEGT in the germline V gene. The CDR3 sequence is 17 residues long. The CDR3 spells CASSLGAQSSGANVRTF. The CDR3 bases are TGTGCCAGCTCCTTAGGGGCTCAAAGCTCTGGGGCCAACGTCCGGACTTTC.

This clonotype was observed a handful of times. A read error may explain this, as a much larger clone is one base away. V gene TRBV12-3 or TRBV12-4 combines with J gene TRBJ2-7; the D call may be TRBD1 or TRBD2 (5 bases each). V was cut by 6 bases and J by 5 bases, with 17 bases left in between. This CDR3 is built from 14 residues. The CDR3 DNA follows: TGTGCCAGCAGACCCCGGGACGCCCGGAACGAGCAGTACTTC. It yields the protein CASRPRDARNEQYF.

This clonotype was seen repeatedly, ten times or more. This may stem from a read error, because a much larger clone lies one nucleotide away. This chain's CDR3 is CASIADGEQYF. The CDR3 DNA sequence: TGCGCCAGCATTGCGGACGGGGAGCAGTACTTC. The V gene is TRBV5-1, the J gene TRBJ2-5; D possibly corresponds to TRBD2 (5 bases). Trimming left V 6 bases short and J 11 bases short, with 14 bases between. The V gene's germline CDR1 is SGHRS and CDR2 YFSETQ. The CDR3 has 11 residues.

This clonotype was detected many times. The chain has TRBV3-1 and TRBJ2-5; the match to TRBD2 covers 8 bases. The CDR3 sequence is 14 residues long. The J segment lost 6 bases and the V segment lost 4 bases, leaving 7 bases of the junction unmatched. CDR1 and CDR2 from the germline V gene are LGHDT and YNNKEL (reference sequence). The CDR3 coding sequence is TGTGCCAGCAGCCTGACAGCGGGGGAAAAGACCCAGTACTTC. Translation gives CASSLTAGEKTQYF.

This clonotype was detected many times. The chain has TRBV5-1 and TRBJ1-4; D gene ambiguous. This CDR3 is 14 amino acids long. CDR1 SGHRS and CDR2 YFSETQ come from the germline V gene. V gave up 4 bases and J gave up 0 bases, with 7 bases separating them. The CDR3 is CASSRATTNEKLFF. The DNA for the CDR3 is TGCGCCAGCAGCCGTGCCACAACTAATGAAAAACTGTTTTTT.

This clonotype was recorded at least ten times. This CDR3 is CASSQDSMGTVGANVLTF. The CDR3 DNA follows: TGCGCCAGCAGCCAAGATAGCATGGGGACCGTTGGGGCCAACGTCCTGACTTTC. The V and J genes are TRBV4-3 and TRBJ2-6; either TRBD1 or TRBD2 may supply D (5 bases each). From germline, CDR1 is LGHNA and CDR2 YSLEER. V dropped 0 bases and J dropped 3 bases, with 15 bases sitting between them. The CDR3 consists of 18 residues.

This clonotype was counted ten times or more. This sequence may be a read error, since a much larger clone differs from it by one base. The V gene is TRBV12-3 or TRBV12-4, the J gene TRBJ1-6; D remains unclear. The CDR3 runs 13 residues. CDR3 in DNA: TGTGCCGGCAGTTTTAGCGCAGCGTCACCCCTCCACTTT. Its translation: CAGSFSAASPLHF.

This clonotype has just a few counts. This sequence joins TRBV7-7 and TRBJ1-4; D is possibly TRBD1 (5 bases). The V and J ends lost 5 bases and 0 bases respectively, with 13 bases between them. The CDR3 loop spans 16 amino acids. CDR1 is SSHAT, CDR2 FNYEAQ, per germline (reference sequence). Here the CDR3 reads CASSPRGDATNEKLFF. In nucleotides, the CDR3 is TGTGCCAGCAGCCCTAGAGGGGATGCAACTAATGAAAAACTGTTTTTT.

Comments on this clonotype: A clone one base away is much larger, so this may be a read error. CDR3 amino acids: CASSEGAGSNQPRHF. CDR3 sequence (DNA): TGTGCCAGCAGTGAAGGGGCAGGGAGCAATCAGCCCCGGCATTTT. The chain uses TRBV6-1 and TRBJ1-5; the D gene is possibly TRBD1 (5 bases). Germline CDR1 MNHNS, CDR2 SASEGT. The CDR3 runs 15 residues.

This clonotype was counted between two and nine times. The rearrangement links TRBV29-1 to TRBJ1-5; 7 nucleotides agree with TRBD1. The length of the CDR3 is 13 residues. With V trimmed by 4 bases and J by 4 bases, 4 bases remained unmatched. Germline CDR1 reads SQVTM; CDR2 reads ANQGSEA. The CDR3 DNA reads as TGCAGCGTTGGGGGACAGCCAAATCAGCCCCAGCATTTT. Its translation: CSVGGQPNQPQHF.

The V call is TRBV6-5, the J call TRBJ2-7; D is possibly TRBD2 (5 bases). CDR1 is MNHEY, CDR2 SVGAGI, per germline. Trimming took off 5 bases at V and 3 bases at J, with 14 bases between the two ends. The CDR3 is made up of 14 amino acids. The CDR3 reads CASSQTGIDYEQYF. CDR3 nucleotides: TGTGCCAGCAGTCAGACCGGGATCGACTACGAGCAGTACTTC.

This clonotype showed up many times. The chain is built from TRBV6-5 and TRBJ2-6; D tentatively fits TRBD1 or TRBD2 (5 bases each). CDR3 length: 19 residues. V was trimmed by 4 bases and J by 4 bases, leaving 23 bases between them. The germline V gene encodes CDR1 MNHEY and CDR2 SVGAGI. In nucleotides, the CDR3 is TGTGCCAGCAGTTCTGAACACGGGACCGTCGCATTGGGGGCCAACGTCCTGACTTTC. It encodes CASSSEHGTVALGANVLTF.

Many counts were recorded for this clonotype. This sequence joins TRBV4-2 and TRBJ2-3; 15 bases align to TRBD2. CDR3 size: 16 residues. The V gene end was trimmed by 4 bases and the J gene end by 5 bases; junction bases not matched to a gene: 4. Germline CDR1 LGHNA, CDR2 YNFKEQ. In DNA, the CDR3 is TGTGCCAGCAGCCGAGGACTAGCGGGGGGGCAAGATACGCAGTATTTT. Protein product: CASSRGLAGGQDTQYF.

There are a few counts of this clonotype. The chain joins TRBV5-1 to TRBJ2-5, with 7 positions matching TRBD2. Trimming removed 0 bases from V and 11 bases from J; junction bases left unmatched: 13. Looked up from germline, CDR1 is SGHRS and CDR2 is YFSETQ. This CDR3 region has 15 residues. CDR3 DNA sequence: TGCGCCAGCAGCTTGGGAAGCGGGGCGTACAATGAGCAGTACTTC. Translation: CASSLGSGAYNEQYF.